This T cell receptor (beta chain) emerged from a study of blood T cell repertoires in COVID-19. Repertoires were generated with immunoSEQ multiplex PCR, while TCRdb's copy carries only in-frame clones and drops some. The table shows around 400,000 clones, with about 87% occurring only once. Germline V gene sequence: CDR1 SGHRS, CDR2 YFSETQ. Trimming removed 4 bases at V and 4 bases at J, with 14 bases between. The CDR3 length is 14 residues. The table lists this clone with a few counts. The source of this sequence is a woman aged 25 to 39 with COVID-19, enrolled during active disease. The V call is TRBV5-1, the J call TRBJ1-2; tentative D call: TRBD1 (6 bases). The material sequenced was peripheral blood. The CDR3 is CASSPRQATYGYTF. CDR3 DNA sequence: TGCGCCAGCAGCCCAAGACAGGCGACCTATGGCTACACCTTC.